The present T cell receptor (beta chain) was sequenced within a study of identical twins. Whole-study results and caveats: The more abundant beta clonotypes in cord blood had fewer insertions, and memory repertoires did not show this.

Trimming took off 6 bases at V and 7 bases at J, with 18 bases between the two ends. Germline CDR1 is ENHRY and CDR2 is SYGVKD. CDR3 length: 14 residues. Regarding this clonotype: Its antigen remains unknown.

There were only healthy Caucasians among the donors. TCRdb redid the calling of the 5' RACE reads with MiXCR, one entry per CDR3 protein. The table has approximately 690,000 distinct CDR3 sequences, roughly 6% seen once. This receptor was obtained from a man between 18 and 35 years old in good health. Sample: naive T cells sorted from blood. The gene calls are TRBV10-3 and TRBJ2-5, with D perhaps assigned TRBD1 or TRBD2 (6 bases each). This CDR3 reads CAISAGTEGGTQYF. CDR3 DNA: TGTGCCATCAGCGCCGGGACGGAGGGGGGGACCCAGTACTTC.